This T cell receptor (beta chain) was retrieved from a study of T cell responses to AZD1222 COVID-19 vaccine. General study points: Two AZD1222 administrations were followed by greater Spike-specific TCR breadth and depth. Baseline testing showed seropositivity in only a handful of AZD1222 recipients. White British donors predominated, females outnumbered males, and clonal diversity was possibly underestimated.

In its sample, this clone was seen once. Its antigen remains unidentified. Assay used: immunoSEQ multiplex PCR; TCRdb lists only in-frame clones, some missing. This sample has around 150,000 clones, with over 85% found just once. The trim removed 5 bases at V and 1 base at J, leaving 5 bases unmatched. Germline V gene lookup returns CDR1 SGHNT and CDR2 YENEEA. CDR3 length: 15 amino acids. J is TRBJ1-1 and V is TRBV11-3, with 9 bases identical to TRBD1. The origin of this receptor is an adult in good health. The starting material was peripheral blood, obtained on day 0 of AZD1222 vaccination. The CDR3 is CASSPRTGENTEAFF. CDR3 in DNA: TGTGCCAGCAGCCCAAGGACAGGGGAGAACACTGAAGCTTTCTTT.